What follows is one T cell receptor (beta chain) and its context. This clonotype has a count of ten or more. The target of this receptor is not known. No clone much larger than this one lies a single base away; base qualities are absent. This record belongs to a study of identical twins (dated by TCRdb to 2016 to 2018). Regarding the research as a whole: The study deep-sequenced TCR alpha and beta repertoires from monozygotic twins, unrelated adults of various ages and cord blood to test whether fetal clonotypes persist. Replicate twin experiments were performed at different times using different library preparation protocols to rule out contamination.

Every donor in the study was a healthy Caucasian. The twin cohort consisted of three pairs of female monozygotic twins, all aged roughly 18 to 29 years. Peripheral blood mononuclear cells were the source from which RNA for the TCR libraries was isolated. Libraries came from 5' RACE. Sequencing instrument: Illumina HiSeq 2000. A universal primer binding site was added through template switching, and the final cDNA carried a unique molecular identifier so that TCR cDNA molecules could be counted accurately. Specific primers in the conserved constant-segment region were used to synthesize first-strand cDNA for the TCR alpha and beta chains. To control for contamination, every cDNA library was double barcoded, receiving both a SMART-Mk sample barcode and Illumina barcodes. TruSeq adapter sequences, together with Illumina sample barcodes, were added in two successive PCR steps. The Illumina HiSeq platform was used with custom primers to sequence TCR alpha and beta cDNA libraries. The paper's data handling went like this. Unique molecular identifiers were extracted from raw reads with MiGEC, and CDR3 positions were determined with MiXCR. Recombination models were inferred per individual with the repgenHMM and IGoR tools using an EM algorithm. The tcR package in R was used for shared clonotype analysis, with sharing normalized by the product of cloneset sizes. To study raw recombination without the effects of thymic and clonal selection, out-of-frame nonproductive sequences were analyzed. In-frame beta chains were kept once TCRdb had trimmed the public reads at Q25 with fastp and called clones with MiXCR. Rows with a matching CDR3 protein are joined into one entry that keeps the most common DNA and genes. The V and J calls here are based on TCRdb, not the publication. This sample lists about 570,000 distinct CDR3 sequences; 9% to 10% were detected once. 3% of the sample is in the top ten clones.

Trimming takes 3 bases off V and 0 bases off J; junction bases not matched to a gene: 4. The CDR3 sequence holds 15 residues, the cysteine and phenylalanine included. The entry retains the CDR3 DNA only, 45 bases that are in frame from base 1. The full study reports these points: Conclusions relied on cross-sectional statistical analysis, since the same donors could not be followed over many years. The excess sharing between twins in beta out-of-frame sequences was weaker because fewer shared sequences reduced the signal-to-noise ratio. Out-of-frame TCR alpha sequences shared between twins showed an excess of low generation-probability sequences compared with coincidental sharing between unrelated individuals. In monozygotic twins, recombination models systematically underestimated out-of-frame TCR alpha sharing, but the models matched the sharing seen between unrelated individuals. Invariant T cells such as MAIT and iNKT could partly confound zero-insertion analyses, although diverse VJ usage argued against such confounding for most clonotypes. Abundant cord blood beta clonotypes carried fewer insertions; young adult naive repertoires showed a weaker similar trend, while memory repertoires showed none.

This same sample was also taken into another study, of yellow fever vaccine responses in identical twins. The second study, in turn, reports: The authors reported that the T cell response to vaccination in identical twins appeared partly convergent and partly personalized. The study precisely tracked vaccine-responding T cell clones in identical twins.

The sample taken for sequencing was PBMCs. The sequence came from a woman aged 18-35 years in good health. The chain is made from TRBV12-3 or TRBV12-4 and TRBJ2-7, with 8 bases matching TRBD2. The nucleotide sequence reads as follows: TGTGCCAGCAGTTTGGTACTAGCGGTCTCCTACGAGCAGTACTTC. It is translated as CASSLVLAVSYEQYF.